This T cell receptor (beta chain) was obtained from a study of CD8 T cells in ankylosing spondylitis (TCRdb year 2017). Turning to the overall study: To find TCR variants linked to disease, the study profiled T cell receptor beta repertoires in ankylosing spondylitis patients and healthy donors. The whole study cohort included some 100 healthy donors and about two dozen ankylosing spondylitis patients. Peripheral blood was sampled, and synovial fluid was also collected from ankylosing spondylitis patients. What the research found in general, with its limitations: The disease-linked clones had a CD8+ phenotype and were found at relatively low frequencies in peripheral blood. Significant enrichment of the disease-linked clones was reported in matched synovial fluid samples from ankylosing spondylitis patients. Some TCR beta motif variants had previously been reported in synovial fluid and blood of reactive arthritis patients, which suggested common disease-initiation mechanisms. Blood from ankylosing spondylitis patients appeared to be characterized by a TCR beta motif composed of under 10 highly homologous amino acid variants.

Concerning this clonotype: Its recognized antigen is unknown. The sample holds no much larger clone one base away, and base qualities are not on file.

This sample was sequenced with an Illumina MiSeq. Quantitative 5'-RACE with molecular barcodes was used to prepare TCR beta libraries. The published analysis was carried out like this. A new computational method based on a probabilistic model of VDJ rearrangement was used to identify disease-linked TCR variants. TCRdb cleaned the public reads at Q25 with fastp, built clones with MiXCR and kept in-frame beta chains. All rows with the same CDR3 protein become a single entry with the most common DNA and genes. TCRdb, rather than the study authors, made the V and J calls. The sample profile shows more than 25,000 distinct CDR3 sequences; approximately 14% of them were found once. 35% to 45% of the sample comes from the top ten. Sequences SNHLY (CDR1) and FYNNEI (CDR2) are obtained from the germline V gene. V is cut back by 8 bases and J by 3 bases, with 4 bases in the junction unmatched. The CDR3 numbers 14 residues from cysteine through phenylalanine. CDR3 DNA only is kept here, 42 bases in frame from base 1.

The sequenced material came from blood. The sequence derives from a male donor with ankylosing spondylitis or in good health (not recorded which). The sequence joins TRBV2 to TRBJ2-6; TRBD2 lines up with 7 middle nucleotides. CDR3 protein: CASVSGVGANVLTF. The DNA reads as follows: TGTGCCAGCGTGAGCGGGGTTGGGGCCAACGTCCTGACTTTC.